Listed below are T cell receptor beta chains from one sample, sequenced in a study of cytomegalovirus exposure and HLA in healthy donors. This table comes from immunoSEQ multiplex PCR, and its TCRdb copy is limited to in-frame clones, with some not included. The sample holds some 140,000 clones; around 83% are singletons and the top ten take roughly 1.2%. Specimen: PBMCs. The receptors shown here come from a male donor in good health and CMV-seropositive. Each CDR3 is given with its conserved first and last residue. A D gene is named only where the DNA matches it firmly. Not all rows give a size; the values are once, few, many and, for expanded clones, a class.

>TRBJ2-4|.|.|TRBV29-1
TGCAGCGTCCAGGGTCGATTAATGAAAAACATTCAGTACTTC
CSVQGRLMKNIQYF
>TRBJ2-2|.|TRBD2|TRBV25-1
TGTGCCAGCAGTGATCCCGGGGGGAACGGGGAGCTGTTTTTT
CASSDPGGNGELFF
>TRBJ2-7|.|TRBD2|TRBV2
TGTGCCAGCAGACCTGGACTAGCGGGTGTTTACGAGCAGTACTTC
CASRPGLAGVYEQYF
>TRBJ2-1|.|TRBD2|TRBV9
TGTGCCAGCAGCGTAGAACTAGCGGGCTACAATGAGCAGTTCTTC
CASSVELAGYNEQFF
>TRBJ1-1|.|TRBD1|TRBV7-9
TGTGCCAGCAGCCCAAAAGGGGACAGAAGAGGCACTGAAGCTTTCTTT
CASSPKGDRRGTEAFF
>TRBJ1-1|.|TRBD1|TRBV25-1
TGTGCCAGCAGCGATGGGACAGGGGGCGCATACACTGAAGCTTTCTTT
CASSDGTGGAYTEAFF
>TRBJ1-5|.|.|TRBV16
TGTGCCAGCAGCCAATTTGGGGGGATTGGCAATCAGCCCCAGCATTTT
CASSQFGGIGNQPQHF
>TRBJ2-1|.|TRBD1|TRBV4-3
TGCGCCAGCAGCCAGGGTACAGGGGACGGCAATGAGCAGTTCTTC
CASSQGTGDGNEQFF
>TRBJ1-5|.|.|TRBV4-2
TGTGCCAGCAGCCAAGATAGTAATAGCAATCAGCCCCAGCATTTT
CASSQDSNSNQPQHF
>TRBJ2-3|.|.|TRBV18
TGTGCCAGCTCACCAGTCCCGAGCACAGATACGCAGTATTTT
CASSPVPSTDTQYF
>TRBJ2-1|.|.|TRBV29-1
TGCAGCGTTGAAGATCCCGACAGGGAGGTATACAATGAGCAGTTCTTC
CSVEDPDREVYNEQFF
>TRBJ1-1|few|.|TRBV5-5
TGTGCCAGCAGCTTGGGAGGGTTCGGGGGTAAAGCTTTCTTT
CASSLGGFGGKAFF
>TRBJ2-7|.|.|TRBV7-2
TGTGCCAGCAGCTTAGGGTGGAGTTGGACTAACGAGCAGTACTTC
CASSLGWSWTNEQYF
>TRBJ1-4|.|TRBD1|TRBV4-1
TGCGCCAGCAGCACTCCGGACAGGTCTAATGAAAAACTGTTTTTT
CASSTPDRSNEKLFF
>TRBJ1-1|.|.|TRBV5-1
TGCGCCAGCAGCCCCAGGGAAGGTGGGAACACTGAAGCTTTCTTT
CASSPREGGNTEAFF
>TRBJ1-2|once|.|TRBV6-1
TGTGCCAGCAGTGAAGACAGGGCTTATGGCTACACCTTC
CASSEDRAYGYTF
>TRBJ1-5|.|TRBD1|TRBV6-1
TGTGCCAGCAGTTTCACAGGGGATCATCAGCCCCAGCATTTT
CASSFTGDHQPQHF
>TRBJ2-1|.|TRBD2|TRBV5-1
TGCGCCAGCAGCTTGTTACTAGCGGGAGGCGATGAGCAGTTCTTC
CASSLLLAGGDEQFF
>TRBJ2-5|.|.|TRBV28
TGTGCCAGCAGTTTAATATCGCGGACAGCTCTAAGAGGGACCCAGTACTTC
CASSLISRTALRGTQYF
>TRBJ2-2|.|TRBD2|TRBV7-7
TGTGGCAGCGGGGAGTCTCCCGGGGAGCTGTTTTTT
CGSGESPGELFF
>TRBJ2-5|.|.|TRBV9
TGTGCCAGCAGCCCCGGGTCGGAACAAGAGACCCAGTACTTC
CASSPGSEQETQYF
>TRBJ2-3|.|.|TRBV4-2
TGTGCCAGCAGCCCACTGGGACTGCGGACAGATACGCAGTATTTT
CASSPLGLRTDTQYF
>TRBJ2-7|few|.|TRBV5-4
TGTGCCAGCAGCGCCGACAGCTCCTACGAGCAGTACTTC
CASSADSSYEQYF
>TRBJ2-1|once|TRBD2|TRBV6-6
TGTGCCAGCAGCGTTGAAGCGGGGGGTATTGAGCAGTTCTTC
CASSVEAGGIEQFF
>TRBJ1-3|.|.|TRBV19
TGTGCCAGTAGTATAGCCGTATTCAGGGTCGACTCTGGAAACACCATATATTTT
CASSIAVFRVDSGNTIYF
>TRBJ1-2|.|.|TRBV9
TGTGCCAGCAGCGTAGGACTCCCGAGCAGCTATGGCTACACCTTC
CASSVGLPSSYGYTF
>TRBJ2-2|.|.|TRBV29-1
TGCAGCGTAGGGAGGCCCGGGGAGCTGTTTTTT
CSVGRPGELFF
>TRBJ2-7|.|TRBD2|TRBV10-3
TGTGCCATCTCGCTAGCGGGGGGGACCTACTCCTACGAGCAGTACTTC
CAISLAGGTYSYEQYF